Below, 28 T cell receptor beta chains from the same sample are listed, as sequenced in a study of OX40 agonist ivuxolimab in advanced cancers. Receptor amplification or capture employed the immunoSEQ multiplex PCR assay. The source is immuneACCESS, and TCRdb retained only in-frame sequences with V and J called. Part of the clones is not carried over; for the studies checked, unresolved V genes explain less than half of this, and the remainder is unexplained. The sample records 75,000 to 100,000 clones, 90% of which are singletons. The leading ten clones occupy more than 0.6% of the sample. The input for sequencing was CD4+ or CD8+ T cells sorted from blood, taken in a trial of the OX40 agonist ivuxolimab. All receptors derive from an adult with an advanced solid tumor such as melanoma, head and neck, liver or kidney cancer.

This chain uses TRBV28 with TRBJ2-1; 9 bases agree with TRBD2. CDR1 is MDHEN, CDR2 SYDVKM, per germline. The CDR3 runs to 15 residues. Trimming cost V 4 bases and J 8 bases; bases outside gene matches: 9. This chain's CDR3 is CASSSLAGSVDEQFF. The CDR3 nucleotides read TGTGCCAGCAGTTCTCTAGCGGGATCCGTGGATGAGCAGTTCTTC.

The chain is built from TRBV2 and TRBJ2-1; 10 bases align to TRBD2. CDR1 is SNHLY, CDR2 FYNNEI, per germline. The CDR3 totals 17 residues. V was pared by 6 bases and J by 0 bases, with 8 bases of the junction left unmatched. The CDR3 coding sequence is TGTGCCAGCAGCCGCCCGGGACTAGCGAGCTCCTACAATGAGCAGTTCTTC. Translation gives CASSRPGLASSYNEQFF.

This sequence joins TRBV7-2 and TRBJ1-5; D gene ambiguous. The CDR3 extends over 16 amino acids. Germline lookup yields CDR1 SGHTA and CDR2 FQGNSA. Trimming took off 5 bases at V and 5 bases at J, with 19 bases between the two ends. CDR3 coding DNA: TGTGCCAGCAGCCCCCCAGGCGGGCAGGCATATCAGCCCCAGCATTTT. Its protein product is CASSPPGGQAYQPQHF.

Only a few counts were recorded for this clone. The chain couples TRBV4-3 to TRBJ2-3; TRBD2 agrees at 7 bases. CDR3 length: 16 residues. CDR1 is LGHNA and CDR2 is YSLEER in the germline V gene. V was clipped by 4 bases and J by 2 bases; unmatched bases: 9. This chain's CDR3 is CASSPVAGLVTDTQYF. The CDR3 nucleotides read TGCGCCAGCAGCCCCGTAGCGGGTTTAGTCACAGATACGCAGTATTTT.

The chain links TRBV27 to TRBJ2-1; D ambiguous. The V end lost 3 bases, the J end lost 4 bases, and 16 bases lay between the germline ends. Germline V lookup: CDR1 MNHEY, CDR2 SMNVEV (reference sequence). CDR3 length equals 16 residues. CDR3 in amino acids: CASSFRPGGLYNEQFF. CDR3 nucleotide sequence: TGTGCCAGCAGTTTCCGCCCGGGTGGCTTGTACAATGAGCAGTTCTTC.

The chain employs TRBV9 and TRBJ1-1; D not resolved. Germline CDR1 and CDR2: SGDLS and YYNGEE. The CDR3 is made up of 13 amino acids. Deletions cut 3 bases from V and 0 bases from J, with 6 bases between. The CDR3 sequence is CASSDQVNTEAFF. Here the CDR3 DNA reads TGTGCCAGCAGCGATCAGGTGAACACTGAAGCTTTCTTT.

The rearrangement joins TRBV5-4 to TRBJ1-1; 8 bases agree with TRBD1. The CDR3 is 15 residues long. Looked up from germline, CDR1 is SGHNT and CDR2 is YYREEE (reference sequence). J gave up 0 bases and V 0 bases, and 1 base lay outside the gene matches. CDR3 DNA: TGTGCCAGCAGCTTGGGACAGGGGTTGAACACTGAAGCTTTCTTT. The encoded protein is CASSLGQGLNTEAFF.

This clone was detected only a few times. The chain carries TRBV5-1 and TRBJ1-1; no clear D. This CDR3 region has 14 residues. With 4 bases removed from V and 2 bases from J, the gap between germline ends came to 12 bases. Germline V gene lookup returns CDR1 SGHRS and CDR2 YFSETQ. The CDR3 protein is CASSPSAVNTEAFF. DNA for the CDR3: TGCGCCAGCAGCCCTTCGGCGGTAAACACTGAAGCTTTCTTT.

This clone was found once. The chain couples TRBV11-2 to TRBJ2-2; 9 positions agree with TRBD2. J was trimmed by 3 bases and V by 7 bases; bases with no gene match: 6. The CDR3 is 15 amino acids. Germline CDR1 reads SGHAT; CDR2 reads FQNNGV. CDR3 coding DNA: TGTGCCAGCACCGCGGGACTAGCCCACACCGGGGAGCTGTTTTTT. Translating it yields CASTAGLAHTGELFF.

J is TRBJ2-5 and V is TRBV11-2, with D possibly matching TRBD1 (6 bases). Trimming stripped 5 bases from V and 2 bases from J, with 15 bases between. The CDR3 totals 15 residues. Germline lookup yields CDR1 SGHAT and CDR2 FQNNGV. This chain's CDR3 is CASSLMGQSQETQYF. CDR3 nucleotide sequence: TGTGCCAGCAGCCTAATGGGACAATCTCAAGAGACCCAGTACTTC.

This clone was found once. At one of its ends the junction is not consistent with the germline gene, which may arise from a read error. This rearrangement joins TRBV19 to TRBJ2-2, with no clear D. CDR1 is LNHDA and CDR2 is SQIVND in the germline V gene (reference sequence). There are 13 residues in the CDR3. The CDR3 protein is CASRIDGTGELFF. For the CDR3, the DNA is TGTGCCAGTAGAATAGACGGCACCGGGGAGCTGTTTTTT.

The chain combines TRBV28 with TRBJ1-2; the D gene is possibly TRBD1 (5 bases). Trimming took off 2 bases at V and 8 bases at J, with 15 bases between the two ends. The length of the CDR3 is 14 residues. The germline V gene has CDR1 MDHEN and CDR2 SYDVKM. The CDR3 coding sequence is TGTGCCAGCAGTTTAGCGGACACTCGGCGGGGCTACACCTTC. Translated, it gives CASSLADTRRGYTF.

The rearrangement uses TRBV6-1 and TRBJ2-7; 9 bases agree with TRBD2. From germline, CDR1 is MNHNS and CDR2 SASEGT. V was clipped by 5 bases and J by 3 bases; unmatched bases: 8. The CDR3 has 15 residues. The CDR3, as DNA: TGTGCCAGCAGTTCATCGGGACTAGCTTACTACGAGCAGTACTTC. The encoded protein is CASSSSGLAYYEQYF.

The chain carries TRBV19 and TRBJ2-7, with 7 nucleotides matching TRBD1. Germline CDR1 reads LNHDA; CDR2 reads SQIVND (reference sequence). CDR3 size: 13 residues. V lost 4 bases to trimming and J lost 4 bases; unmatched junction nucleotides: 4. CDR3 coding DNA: TGTGCCAGTAGTAAGGGACAGACGTACGAGCAGTACTTC. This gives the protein CASSKGQTYEQYF.

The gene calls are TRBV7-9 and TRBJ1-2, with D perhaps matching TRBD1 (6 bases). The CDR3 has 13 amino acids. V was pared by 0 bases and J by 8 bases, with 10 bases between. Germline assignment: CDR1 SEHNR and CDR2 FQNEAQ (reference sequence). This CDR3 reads CASSLAGGGGYTF. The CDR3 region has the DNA TGTGCCAGCAGCTTAGCTGGGGGGGGCGGCTACACCTTC.

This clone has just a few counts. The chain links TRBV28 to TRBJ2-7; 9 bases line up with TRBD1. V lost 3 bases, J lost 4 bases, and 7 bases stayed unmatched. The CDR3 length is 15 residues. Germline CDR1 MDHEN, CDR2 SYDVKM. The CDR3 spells CASSFEDRGGYEQYF. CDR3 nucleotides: TGTGCCAGCAGTTTCGAGGACAGGGGAGGGTACGAGCAGTACTTC.

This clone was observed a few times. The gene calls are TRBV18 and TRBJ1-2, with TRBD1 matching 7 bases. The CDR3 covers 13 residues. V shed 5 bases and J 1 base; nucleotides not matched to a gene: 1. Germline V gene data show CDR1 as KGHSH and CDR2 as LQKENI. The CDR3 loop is CASSGDSNYGYTF. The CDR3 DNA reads TGTGCCAGCTCAGGGGACAGTAACTATGGCTACACCTTC. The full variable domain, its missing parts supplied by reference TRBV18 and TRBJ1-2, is NAGVMQNPRHLVRRRGQEARLRCSPMKGHSHVYWYRQLPEEGLKFMVYLQKENIIDESGMPKERFSAEFPKEGPSILRIQQVVRGDSAAYFCASSGDSNYGYTFGSGTRLTVV.

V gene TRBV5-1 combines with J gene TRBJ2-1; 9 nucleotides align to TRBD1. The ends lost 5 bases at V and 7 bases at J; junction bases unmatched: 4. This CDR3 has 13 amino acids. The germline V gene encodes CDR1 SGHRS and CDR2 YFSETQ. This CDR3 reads CASSLTGGNEQFF. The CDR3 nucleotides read TGCGCCAGCAGTTTGACAGGGGGAAATGAGCAGTTCTTC.

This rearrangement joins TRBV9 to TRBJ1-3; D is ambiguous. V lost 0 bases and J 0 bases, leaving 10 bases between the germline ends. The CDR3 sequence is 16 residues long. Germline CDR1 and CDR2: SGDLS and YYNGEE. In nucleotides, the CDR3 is TGTGCCAGCAGCGTAGCTCTCTCAAGCTCTGGAAACACCATATATTTT. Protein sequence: CASSVALSSSGNTIYF.

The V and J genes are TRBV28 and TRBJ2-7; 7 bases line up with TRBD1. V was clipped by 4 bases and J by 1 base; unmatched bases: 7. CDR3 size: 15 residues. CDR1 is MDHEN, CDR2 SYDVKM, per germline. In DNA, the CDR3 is TGTGCCAGCAGTTCCCAGGCGACAGGGTCCTACGAGCAGTACTTC. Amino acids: CASSSQATGSYEQYF.

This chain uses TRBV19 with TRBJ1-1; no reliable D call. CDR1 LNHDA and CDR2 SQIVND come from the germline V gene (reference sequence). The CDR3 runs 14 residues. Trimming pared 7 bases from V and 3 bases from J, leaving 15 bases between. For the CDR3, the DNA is TGTGCCAGTACCCCTAGAGGGCAGTACACTGAAGCTTTCTTT. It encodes CASTPRGQYTEAFF.

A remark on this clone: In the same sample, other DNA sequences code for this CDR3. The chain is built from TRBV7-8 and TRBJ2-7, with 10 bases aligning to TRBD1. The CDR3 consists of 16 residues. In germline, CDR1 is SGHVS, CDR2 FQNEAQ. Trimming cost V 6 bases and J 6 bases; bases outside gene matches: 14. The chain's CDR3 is CASSQGLGQGSPEQYF. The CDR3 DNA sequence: TGTGCCAGCAGTCAAGGGCTGGGACAGGGGTCTCCCGAGCAGTACTTC.

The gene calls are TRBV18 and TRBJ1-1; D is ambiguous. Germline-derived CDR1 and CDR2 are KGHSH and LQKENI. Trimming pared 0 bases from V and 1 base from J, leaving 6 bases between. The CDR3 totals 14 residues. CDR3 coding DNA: TGTGCCAGCTCACCACCGAGCAAGAACACTGAAGCTTTCTTT. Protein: CASSPPSKNTEAFF.

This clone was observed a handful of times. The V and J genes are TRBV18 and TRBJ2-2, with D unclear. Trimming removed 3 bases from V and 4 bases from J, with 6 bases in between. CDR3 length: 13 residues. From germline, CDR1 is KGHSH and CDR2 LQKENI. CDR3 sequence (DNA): TGTGCCAGCTCACCCAGGCGCACCGGGGAGCTGTTTTTT. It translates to CASSPRRTGELFF.

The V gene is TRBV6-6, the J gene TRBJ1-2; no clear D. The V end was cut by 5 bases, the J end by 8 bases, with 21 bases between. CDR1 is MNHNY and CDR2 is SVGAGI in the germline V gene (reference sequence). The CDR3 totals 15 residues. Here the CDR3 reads CASSQEARTAQGYTF. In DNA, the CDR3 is TGTGCCAGCAGTCAAGAGGCGCGTACGGCGCAGGGCTACACCTTC.

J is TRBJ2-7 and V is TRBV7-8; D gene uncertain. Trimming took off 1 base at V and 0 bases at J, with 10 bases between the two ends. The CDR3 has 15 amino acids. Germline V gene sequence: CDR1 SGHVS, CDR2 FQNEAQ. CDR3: CASSLGRPDSYEQYF. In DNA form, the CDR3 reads TGTGCCAGCAGCTTAGGACGACCGGACTCCTACGAGCAGTACTTC. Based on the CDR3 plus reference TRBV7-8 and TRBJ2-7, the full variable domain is GAGVSQSPRYKVAKRGQDVALRCDPISGHVSLFWYQQALGQGPEFLTYFQNEAQLDKSGLPSDRFFAERPEGSVSTLKIQRTQQEDSAVYLCASSLGRPDSYEQYFGPGTRLTVT.

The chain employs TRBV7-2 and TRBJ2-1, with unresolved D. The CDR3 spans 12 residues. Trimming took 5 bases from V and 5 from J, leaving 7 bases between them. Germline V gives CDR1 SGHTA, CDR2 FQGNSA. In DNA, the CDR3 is TGTGCCAGCAGCCAAACACACAATGAGCAGTTCTTC. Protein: CASSQTHNEQFF.

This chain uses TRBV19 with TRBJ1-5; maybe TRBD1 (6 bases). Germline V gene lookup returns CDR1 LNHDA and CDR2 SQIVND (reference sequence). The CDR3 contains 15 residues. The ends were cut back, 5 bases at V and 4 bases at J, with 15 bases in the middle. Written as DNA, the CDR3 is TGTGCCAGTAGTTTCAGACATCAGGGGAATCAGCCCCAGCATTTT. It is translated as CASSFRHQGNQPQHF.